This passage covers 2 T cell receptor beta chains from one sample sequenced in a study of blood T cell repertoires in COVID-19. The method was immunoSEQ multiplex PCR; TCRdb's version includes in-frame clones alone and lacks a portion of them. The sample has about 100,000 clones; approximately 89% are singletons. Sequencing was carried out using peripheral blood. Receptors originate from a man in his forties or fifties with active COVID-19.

The CDR3, as DNA: TGTGCCAGCTCTAGACTAAGCACAGATACGCAGTATTTT. The encoded protein is CASSRLSTDTQYF. V and J are TRBV18 and TRBJ2-3; weak D call: TRBD2 (5 bases). The CDR3 extends over 13 amino acids. Trimming shortened V by 6 bases and J by 0 bases, and 7 bases separated the two germline ends. The germline CDR1 and CDR2 sequences are KGHSH and LQKENI.

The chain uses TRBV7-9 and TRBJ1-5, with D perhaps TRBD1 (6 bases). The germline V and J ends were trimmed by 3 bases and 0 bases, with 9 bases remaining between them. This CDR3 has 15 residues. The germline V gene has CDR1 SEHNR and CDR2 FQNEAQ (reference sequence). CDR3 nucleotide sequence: TGTGCCAGCAGCTTCCAAGGGGGTAGCAATCAGCCCCAGCATTTT. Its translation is CASSFQGGSNQPQHF.